This T cell receptor (beta chain) originates from a study of response to subunit inactivated influenza vaccine. The CDR3 length is 16 residues. Trimming at V came to 9 bases and at J to 2 bases, leaving 12 bases not matched to a gene. CDR1 KGHDR and CDR2 SFDVKD come from the germline V gene. In TCRdb, the RT-PCR reads were re-called with MiXCR into one record per CDR3 protein. Seen here are some 600,000 distinct CDR3 sequences, around 15% observed once, and the top ten hold approximately 7.6%. The chain links TRBV24-1 to TRBJ2-3; 8 nucleotides match TRBD2. The source of this sequence is a man between 50 and 59 years old who received an inactivated influenza vaccine. The sequenced sample was PBMCs from blood, obtained less than 15 days before vaccination. CDR3 sequence (DNA): TGTGCCACCGGGACGGGGGGGCTGCAGATCACAGATACGCAGTATTTT. It translates to CATGTGGLQITDTQYF.